A selection of T cell receptor beta chains follows, all from one sample in a study of early stage breast cancer tumors. Assay: immunoSEQ multiplex PCR; the TCRdb copy retains only in-frame clones and omits some. The table shows about 9,400 clones, with roughly 70% occurring only once. Sequenced sample: breast tumor tissue. The source is a person aged 45-60 years with breast cancer. Each CDR3 is given with its conserved first and last residue. The D gene is left open where the match is weak. The listing skips clone size in some rows; elsewhere it reads once, few, many or a size class.

abundance,v_gene,j_gene,d_gene,CDR3nt,CDR3aa
.,TRBV2,TRBJ2-3,TRBD2,TGTGCCAGCAGTGGAGGAGCGGGGGTAGATACGCAGTATTTT,CASSGGAGVDTQYF
medium-sized,TRBV4-1,TRBJ2-1,TRBD2,TGCGCCAGCATCGACCTGGGGCGGGGGGGGTATGAGCAGTTCTTC,CASIDLGRGGYEQFF
.,TRBV15,TRBJ1-1,.,TGTGCCACCAGATTCTGGGGAAACACTGAAGCTTTCTTT,CATRFWGNTEAFF
.,TRBV19,TRBJ1-2,TRBD1,TGTGCCAGTAGTACCGGGACAGGGACCTATGGCTACACCTTC,CASSTGTGTYGYTF
.,TRBV27,TRBJ1-2,.,TGTGCCAGCAGTTTAAAAGCGGATTTTAACTATGGCTACACCTTC,CASSLKADFNYGYTF
.,TRBV27,TRBJ2-5,.,TGTGCCAGCAGCCATACCAGGGGTCAAGAGACCCAGTACTTC,CASSHTRGQETQYF
.,TRBV4-1,TRBJ1-5,TRBD1,TGCGCCAGCAGCTATCAACTCGGACAGGGGGCCGAGCCCCAGCATTTT,CASSYQLGQGAEPQHF
.,TRBV27,TRBJ1-2,TRBD1,TGTGCCAGCCGCCCGGACAGGGGGGATGGCTACACCTTC,CASRPDRGDGYTF
.,TRBV27,TRBJ2-7,TRBD1,TGTGCCAGCAGGACAGGGGGGTCCTACGAGCAGTACTTC,CASRTGGSYEQYF
.,TRBV7-3,TRBJ2-2,TRBD1,TGTGCCAGCAGCCCGGGACAGGCTCACGGGGAGCTGTTTTTT,CASSPGQAHGELFF
once,TRBV7-9,TRBJ2-5,TRBD1,TGTGCCAGCAGCTTAGGGGGGACAGGGGGCGAGACCCAGTACTTC,CASSLGGTGGETQYF
few,TRBV7-9,TRBJ1-1,.,TGTGCCAGCAGCTTAGATCCCCAGAACACTGAAGCTTTCTTT,CASSLDPQNTEAFF
.,TRBV19,TRBJ2-1,.,TGTGCCAGTAGTATAGATCAGGGGCAGGGCTACAATGAGCAGTTCTTC,CASSIDQGQGYNEQFF
.,TRBV19,TRBJ1-2,.,TGTGCCAGTACCACCCCGCCAGGTGGCTACACCTTC,CASTTPPGGYTF
.,TRBV6-5,TRBJ2-3,.,TGTGCCAGCAGTTATTTCGGGACTGGCACAGATACGCAGTATTTT,CASSYFGTGTDTQYF
few,TRBV7-9,TRBJ2-7,.,TGTGCCAGCAGCCGGGACGGAAGACCCTTCTCCTACGAGCAGTACTTC,CASSRDGRPFSYEQYF
.,TRBV29-1,TRBJ1-5,.,TGCAGCGTTGAAGGGGAAGGGAATCAGCCCCAGCATTTT,CSVEGEGNQPQHF
.,TRBV29-1,TRBJ2-1,TRBD1,TGCAGCGTTGAAGATCTGACAGGGAAGGGTGAGCAGTTCTTC,CSVEDLTGKGEQFF
.,TRBV28,TRBJ2-7,.,TGTGCCAGCAGGGGGGGGGACAGCGCGACCTACGAGCAGTACTTC,CASRGGDSATYEQYF
.,TRBV7-9,TRBJ2-3,.,TGTGCCAGCAGCTCGACTCGAGATACGCAGTATTTT,CASSSTRDTQYF
.,TRBV10-3,TRBJ2-1,TRBD1,TGTGCCATGAGCTCCGGGACAGGGTCGTATAAGTTCTTC,CAMSSGTGSYKFF
.,TRBV5-5,TRBJ1-3,.,TGTGCCAGCAGCGGGAGAGGATTGGGGCTGGTAAACACCATATATTTT,CASSGRGLGLVNTIYF
.,TRBV5-4,TRBJ1-1,.,TGTGCCAGCAGCTTGGCGGGTCGGGTGAACACTGAAGCTTTCTTT,CASSLAGRVNTEAFF
.,TRBV19,TRBJ2-3,TRBD1,TGTGCCAGTAGCCAACAGGGGGCATCAGATACGCAGTATTTT,CASSQQGASDTQYF
few,TRBV7-9,TRBJ1-6,.,TGTGCCAGCAGCTTAGGTATGGATTCACCCCTCCACTTT,CASSLGMDSPLHF
.,TRBV5-1,TRBJ1-3,.,TGCGCCAGCAGCCCCGAGGGCCGCGGGGTTGGAAACACCATATATTTT,CASSPEGRGVGNTIYF
.,TRBV4-2,TRBJ2-1,.,TGTGCCAGCAGCCAAGGGTGGCGTCCCGATGAGCAGTTCTTC,CASSQGWRPDEQFF
once,TRBV7-6,TRBJ2-7,.,TGTGCCAGCAGCTTAGGGGCAGGGAGAATCTACGAGCAGTACTTC,CASSLGAGRIYEQYF
large,TRBV30,TRBJ1-2,.,TGTGCCTGGAGTATTCCTAACTATGGCTACACCTTC,CAWSIPNYGYTF
.,TRBV19,TRBJ2-3,TRBD2,TGTGCCAGTAGTATAGTTGGCGGGAGCTCTGCAGATACGCAGTATTTT,CASSIVGGSSADTQYF
.,TRBV11-2,TRBJ2-3,TRBD2,TGTGCCAGCAGCCCGGCTGGCGGGGGAGTTGGGGATACGCAGTATTTT,CASSPAGGGVGDTQYF
.,TRBV5-8,TRBJ2-7,.,TGTGCCAGCAGCTTGTACCCCACCTACGAGCAGTACTTC,CASSLYPTYEQYF
.,TRBV13,TRBJ2-7,.,TGTGCCAGCAGTCCGCGCGGACAGCGTTCCCGGATCTCCTACGAGCAGTACTTC,CASSPRGQRSRISYEQYF
once,TRBV9,TRBJ1-1,TRBD1,TGTGCCAGCAGCGCCCGGGACAGGGCCACTGAAGCTTTCTTT,CASSARDRATEAFF
.,TRBV14,TRBJ2-7,.,TGTGCCAGCAGCCGTGTTTCCGGGGCGTTTTCCTACGAGCAGTACTTC,CASSRVSGAFSYEQYF
.,TRBV2,TRBJ1-5,.,TGTGCCAGCAGCGAAGCGGTTAGCAACAATCAGCCCCAGCATTTT,CASSEAVSNNQPQHF
.,TRBV25-1,TRBJ2-2,.,TGTGCCAGCAGGAGGGGTACCGGGGAGCTGTTTTTT,CASRRGTGELFF
few,TRBV5-5,TRBJ2-7,.,TGTGCCAGCAGCTTCCGCCCAGGGTCGGCCGAGCAGTACTTC,CASSFRPGSAEQYF